Presented here are 15 T cell receptor beta chains from one specimen sequenced in a study of blood T cells in healthy people across ages. Then a second PCR, running roughly 7 to 11 cycles, was carried out with a sample-barcoded 5' primer and a J-beta primer mix. TCRdb reprocessed the 5' RACE reads with MiXCR, giving one entry per CDR3 protein. The sample lists approximately 900,000 distinct CDR3 sequences, roughly 28% occurring once. Separately, the same data were catalogued under a study of T cells of mothers and their children.

Sequencing was performed on blood. These receptors came from a woman aged 40 to 55 in good health.

Notes on this clonotype: At one end, the junction sequence differs from germline, possibly due to a read error. This chain joins TRBV28 and TRBJ1-2, with 9 bases that match TRBD1. CDR1 is MDHEN and CDR2 is SYDVKM in the germline V gene. There are 16 residues in the CDR3. The CDR3 sequence is CTSSLFGSRQGGGYTF. Here the CDR3 DNA reads TGTACCAGCAGTTTATTTGGTTCGAGACAGGGGGGAGGCTACACCTTC.

The rearrangement links TRBV14 to TRBJ1-2; D perhaps matches TRBD1 (5 bases). The germline gives CDR1 SGHDN, CDR2 FVKESK. The CDR3 runs 12 residues. V was cut by 6 bases and J by 4 bases, with 9 bases left in between. CDR3 in amino acids: CASRGGTYGYTF. In DNA, the CDR3 is TGTGCCAGCAGGGGGGGAACCTATGGCTACACCTTC.

This clonotype was observed once. Being one base from a much bigger clone, this may be a read error. CDR3 nucleotides: TGTGCCAGCAGCTTAGATGACTTCACTTGCGAGCAGTACTTC. It is translated as CASSLDDFTCEQYF. The chain employs TRBV11-1 and TRBJ2-7; D uncertain. CDR1 SGHAT and CDR2 FQDESV come from the germline V gene (reference sequence). The CDR3 sequence is 14 residues long. Deletions cut 1 base from V and 6 bases from J, with 13 bases between.

The CDR3 nucleotides read TGTGCCAGCAGGCATCAATCCGGGACAGGGGTTACCAAAAACATTCAGTACTTC. It encodes CASRHQSGTGVTKNIQYF. This chain connects TRBV28 to TRBJ2-4, with 10 positions matching TRBD1. Germline CDR1 MDHEN, CDR2 SYDVKM. Trimming took 6 bases from V and 2 from J; bases not matched to a gene: 13. The CDR3 extends over 18 amino acids. The variable domain in full, completed from reference TRBV28 and TRBJ2-4, reads DVKVTQSSRYLVKRTGEKVFLECVQDMDHENMFWYRQDPGLGLRLIYFSYDVKMKEKGDIPEGYSVSREKKERFSLILESASTNQTSMYLCASRHQSGTGVTKNIQYFGAGTRLSVL.

There are a few counts of this clonotype. This chain links TRBV5-6 with TRBJ2-7, with 7 nucleotides matching TRBD1. This CDR3 contains 15 residues. Trimming at V came to 0 bases and at J to 7 bases, leaving 10 bases not matched to a gene. Germline-derived CDR1 and CDR2 are SGHDT and YYEEEE. CDR3 nucleotides: TGTGCCAGCAGCTTGGGACAGGGCCTAAGGAGGGAGCAGTACTTC. This codes for CASSLGQGLRREQYF.

This clonotype appeared a few times. This chain joins TRBV6-1 and TRBJ2-5; 8 bases map to TRBD2. The V segment lost 7 bases and the J segment 11 bases; nucleotides outside the gene matches: 9. The CDR3 is 12 amino acids. Germline assignment: CDR1 MNHNS and CDR2 SASEGT. The CDR3 sequence: CASIPRGGEQYF. CDR3 sequence (DNA): TGTGCCAGCATCCCCCGGGGGGGGGAGCAGTACTTC.

This clonotype has a count of ten or more. The chain uses TRBV12-3 or TRBV12-4 and TRBJ1-6; D is unclear. Trimming stripped 8 bases from V and 8 bases from J, with 13 bases between. The CDR3 length is 13 residues. CDR3 sequence reads: CASAHLPDSPLHF. In DNA, the CDR3 is TGTGCCAGCGCTCATTTACCTGATTCACCCCTCCACTTT.

The V and J genes are TRBV3-1 and TRBJ2-1, with a tentative D call TRBD1 (6 bases). Germline loops: CDR1 LGHDT, CDR2 YNNKEL (reference sequence). The CDR3 has 15 amino acids. Deletions cut 5 bases from V and 5 bases from J, with 16 bases between. The CDR3 loop is CASSYTGLKHNEQFF. The DNA for the CDR3 is TGTGCCAGCAGCTACACAGGGCTCAAACACAATGAGCAGTTCTTC.

This clonotype has at least ten counts. The J gene is TRBJ1-5, the V gene TRBV6-2 or TRBV6-3, with D perhaps matching TRBD1 (5 bases). The CDR3 sequence is 15 residues long. The V end lost 0 bases, the J end lost 6 bases, and 12 bases lay between the germline ends. The germline gives CDR1 MNHEY, CDR2 SVGEGT. The CDR3 sequence: CASSYSGQGGQPQHF. Written as DNA, the CDR3 is TGTGCCAGCAGTTACTCTGGGCAGGGAGGTCAGCCCCAGCATTTT.

This clonotype was detected only a few times. V gene TRBV7-2 combines with J gene TRBJ2-3; 8 positions match TRBD2. Germline lookup yields CDR1 SGHTA and CDR2 FQGNSA. Trimming cost V 1 base and J 8 bases; bases outside gene matches: 11. This CDR3 comprises 16 residues. The CDR3 loop reads CASSLGSVGGAGTQYF. The CDR3 DNA reads TGTGCCAGCAGCTTAGGCTCGGTCGGGGGGGCTGGTACGCAGTATTTT.

The chain recombines TRBV20-1 with TRBJ1-5; D gene uncertain. Deletions cut 2 bases from V and 6 bases from J, with 11 bases between. Germline V gene data show CDR1 as DFQATT and CDR2 as SNEGSKA (reference sequence). The CDR3 is made up of 13 amino acids. CDR3 in DNA: TGCAGTGCTAGACAGGAACCACGTCAGCCCCAGCATTTT. Protein sequence: CSARQEPRQPQHF.

The chain employs TRBV2 and TRBJ2-7, with a possible D match to TRBD1 (5 bases). The V end was cut by 5 bases, the J end by 6 bases, with 14 bases between. This CDR3 region has 13 residues. The V gene's germline CDR1 is SNHLY and CDR2 FYNNEI. In nucleotides, the CDR3 is TGTGCCAGCAGTAGCAGGGTGGTTGGCGAGCAGTACTTC. Its translation: CASSSRVVGEQYF.

This clonotype was seen more than once but under ten times. V usage is TRBV7-9 and J usage is TRBJ2-1; D is unclear. Trimming removed 10 bases from V and 0 bases from J, with 19 bases in between. This CDR3 has 16 amino acids. The germline CDR1 and CDR2 sequences are SEHNR and FQNEAQ (reference sequence). The CDR3 is CATQKLAFSSYNEQFF. The CDR3 DNA follows: TGTGCCACTCAAAAACTTGCTTTCTCCTCCTACAATGAGCAGTTCTTC.

This clonotype was seen once. A single base separates this from a much larger clone, so it may be a read error. The chain combines TRBV6-5 with TRBJ2-7; D possibly corresponds to TRBD2 (6 bases). This CDR3 is 14 amino acids long. Germline values: CDR1 MNHEY, CDR2 SVGAGI. This CDR3 reads CASSNGGVFYERYF. The CDR3, as DNA: TGTGCCAGCAGCAACGGGGGAGTTTTTTACGAGCGGTACTTC.

The CDR3 reads CATTGQKNQPQHF. The DNA for the CDR3 is TGTGCCACAACGGGACAGAAAAATCAGCCCCAGCATTTT. The chain has TRBV2 and TRBJ1-5, with TRBD1 matching over 7 bases. The J segment lost 4 bases and the V segment lost 10 bases, leaving 7 bases of the junction unmatched. The CDR3 sequence is 13 residues long. Germline CDR1 SNHLY, CDR2 FYNNEI. The full variable domain, its missing parts supplied by reference TRBV2 and TRBJ1-5, is EPEVTQTPSHQVTQMGQEVILRCVPISNHLYFYWYRQILGQKVEFLVSFYNNEISEKSEIFDDQFSVERPDGSNFTLKIRSTKLEDSAMYFCATTGQKNQPQHFGDGTRLSIL.